The entry that follows covers one TCR beta chain sequence. Original methodology: Reference gene primer amplification yielded estimated nucleated cell counts. Here immunoSEQ multiplex PCR was the method, and the copy in TCRdb shows in-frame clones only, minus some. The DNA gave D and trimming, while V, J and clone size come from that table. The sample shows 250,000 or so clones, roughly 85% of them seen only once. Germline-derived CDR1 and CDR2 are MDHEN and SYDVKM. The length of the CDR3 is 14 residues. Trimming pared 5 bases from V and 5 bases from J, leaving 13 bases between. Cohort assignment relied on participant-reported clinical history. The data originate from a study of blood T cell repertoires in COVID-19. Study as a whole: Donors in the United States, Italy and Spain gave samples during acute or convalescent COVID-19. PBMCs, B-cell-depleted T cells, or T cells were the source of the cDNA or gDNA that made up the material.

The sample consisted of PBMCs or T cells enriched from blood (not recorded which). The sequence was collected from a man aged 30 to 39 who had recovered from COVID-19. J is TRBJ2-1 and V is TRBV28; D perhaps matches TRBD2 (6 bases). The CDR3 reads CASSDAGHNNEQFF. The DNA of the CDR3 is TGTGCCAGCAGTGATGCGGGGCACAACAATGAGCAGTTCTTC.